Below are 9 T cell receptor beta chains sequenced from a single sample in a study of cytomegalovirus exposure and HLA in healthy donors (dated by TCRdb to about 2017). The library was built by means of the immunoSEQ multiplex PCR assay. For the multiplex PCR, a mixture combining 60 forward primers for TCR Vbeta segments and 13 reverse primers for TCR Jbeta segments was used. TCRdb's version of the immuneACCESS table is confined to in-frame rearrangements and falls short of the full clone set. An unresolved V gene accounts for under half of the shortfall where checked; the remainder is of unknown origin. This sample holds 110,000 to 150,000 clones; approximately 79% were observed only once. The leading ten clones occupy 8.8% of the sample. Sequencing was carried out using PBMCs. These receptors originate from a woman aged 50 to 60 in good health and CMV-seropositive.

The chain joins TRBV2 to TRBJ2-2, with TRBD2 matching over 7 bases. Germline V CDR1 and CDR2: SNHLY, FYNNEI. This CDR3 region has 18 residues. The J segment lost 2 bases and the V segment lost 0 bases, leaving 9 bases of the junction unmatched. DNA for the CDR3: TGTGCCAGCAGTGAAGCGGTCTGGGGAGGGAGTAACACCGGGGAGCTGTTTTTT. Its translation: CASSEAVWGGSNTGELFF.

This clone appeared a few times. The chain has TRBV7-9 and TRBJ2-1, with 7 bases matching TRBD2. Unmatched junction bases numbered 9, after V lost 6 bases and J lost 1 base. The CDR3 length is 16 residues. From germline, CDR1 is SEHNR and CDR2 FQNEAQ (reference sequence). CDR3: CASRRLGGGSYNEQFF. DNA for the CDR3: TGTGCCAGCAGGCGGCTGGGGGGGGGATCCTACAATGAGCAGTTCTTC. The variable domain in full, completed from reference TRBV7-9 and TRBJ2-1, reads DTGVSQNPRHKITKRGQNVTFRCDPISEHNRLYWYRQTLGQGPEFLTYFQNEAQLEKSRLLSDRFSAERPKGSFSTLEIQRTEQGDSAMYLCASRRLGGGSYNEQFFGPGTRLTVL.

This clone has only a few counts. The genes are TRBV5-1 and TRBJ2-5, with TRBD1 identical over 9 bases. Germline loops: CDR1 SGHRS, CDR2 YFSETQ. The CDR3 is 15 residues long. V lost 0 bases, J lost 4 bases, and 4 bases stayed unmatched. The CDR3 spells CASSLGTGARETQYF. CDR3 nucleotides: TGCGCCAGCAGCTTGGGGACAGGGGCGAGAGAGACCCAGTACTTC.

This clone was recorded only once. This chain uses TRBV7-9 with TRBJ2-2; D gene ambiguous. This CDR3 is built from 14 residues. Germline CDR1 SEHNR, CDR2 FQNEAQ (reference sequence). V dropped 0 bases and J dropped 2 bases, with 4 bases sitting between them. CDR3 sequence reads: CASSLALNTGELFF. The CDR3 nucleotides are TGTGCCAGCAGCTTAGCCTTAAACACCGGGGAGCTGTTTTTT.

Written as DNA, the CDR3 is TGTGCCATCAGCCACCGGGACAGCGAAAAACTGTTTTTT. Translated, it gives CAISHRDSEKLFF. The chain uses TRBV10-3 and TRBJ1-4; 7 bases line up with TRBD1. Trimming at V came to 6 bases and at J to 8 bases, leaving 6 bases not matched to a gene. Germline CDR1 ENHRY, CDR2 SYGVKD. The CDR3 spans 13 residues.

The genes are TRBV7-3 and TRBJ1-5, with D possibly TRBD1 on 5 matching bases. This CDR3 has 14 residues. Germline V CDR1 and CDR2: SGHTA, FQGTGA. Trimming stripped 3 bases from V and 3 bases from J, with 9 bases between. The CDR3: CASSFGGDNQPQHF. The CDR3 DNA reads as TGTGCCAGCAGCTTCGGGGGGGACAATCAGCCCCAGCATTTT.

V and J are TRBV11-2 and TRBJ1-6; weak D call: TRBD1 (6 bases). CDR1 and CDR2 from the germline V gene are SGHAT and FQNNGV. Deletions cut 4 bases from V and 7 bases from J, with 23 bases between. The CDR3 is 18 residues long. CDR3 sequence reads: CASSSGVHTGYENSPLHF. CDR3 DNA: TGTGCCAGCAGCTCAGGGGTCCACACAGGGTACGAAAATTCACCCCTCCACTTT.

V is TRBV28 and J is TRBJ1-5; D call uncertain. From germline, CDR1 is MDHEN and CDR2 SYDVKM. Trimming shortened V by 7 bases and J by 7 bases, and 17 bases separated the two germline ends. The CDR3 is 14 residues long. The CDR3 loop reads CASILQLGWQPQHF. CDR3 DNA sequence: TGTGCCAGCATCCTGCAACTGGGCTGGCAGCCCCAGCATTTT. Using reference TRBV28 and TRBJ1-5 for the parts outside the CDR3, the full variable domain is DVKVTQSSRYLVKRTGEKVFLECVQDMDHENMFWYRQDPGLGLRLIYFSYDVKMKEKGDIPEGYSVSREKKERFSLILESASTNQTSMYLCASILQLGWQPQHFGDGTRLSIL.

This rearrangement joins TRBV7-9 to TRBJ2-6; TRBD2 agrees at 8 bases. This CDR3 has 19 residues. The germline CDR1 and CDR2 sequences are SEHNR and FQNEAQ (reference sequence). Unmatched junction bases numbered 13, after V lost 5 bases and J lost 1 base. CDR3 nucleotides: TGTGCCAGCAGCCCCAGACGCCGGACGGGGGGGTCTGGGGCCAACGTCCTGACTTTC. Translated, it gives CASSPRRRTGGSGANVLTF.